This T cell receptor beta chain was documented in a study of cytomegalovirus exposure and HLA in healthy donors. Study-level points and caveats: TCR association rates varied by HLA locus in a later analysis, with DRB1 highest and HLA-C lowest. A prior analysis recorded that most TCR beta V segments were productive about 90% or about 30% of the time. Sequencing probably produced one cluster of sequence variants that were highly shared. Later analysis suggested most CMV-associated TCR beta chains were HLA-restricted.

This CDR3 comprises 15 residues. Germline CDR1 and CDR2: KGHSH and LQKENI. V trimming: 6 bases; J trimming: 3 bases; junction bases outside the gene matches: 9. Primers for the PCR totalled 60 Vbeta and 13 Jbeta. TCRdb's copy holds only in-frame clones and misses some; the assay was immunoSEQ multiplex PCR. The sample lists roughly 190,000 clones, 82% seen once, with roughly 0.73% in the top ten. This clone was recorded a few times. Its cognate antigen is unknown. The source of this sequence is a woman in her late teens or twenties in good health and CMV-seronegative. The rearrangement links TRBV18 to TRBJ2-7, with 9 bases aligning to TRBD2. Sequencing was done on a sample of PBMCs. CDR3 DNA: TGTGCCAGCTCGGGTAGCGGGGGACCTTACTACGAGCAGTACTTC. Its protein is CASSGSGGPYYEQYF.